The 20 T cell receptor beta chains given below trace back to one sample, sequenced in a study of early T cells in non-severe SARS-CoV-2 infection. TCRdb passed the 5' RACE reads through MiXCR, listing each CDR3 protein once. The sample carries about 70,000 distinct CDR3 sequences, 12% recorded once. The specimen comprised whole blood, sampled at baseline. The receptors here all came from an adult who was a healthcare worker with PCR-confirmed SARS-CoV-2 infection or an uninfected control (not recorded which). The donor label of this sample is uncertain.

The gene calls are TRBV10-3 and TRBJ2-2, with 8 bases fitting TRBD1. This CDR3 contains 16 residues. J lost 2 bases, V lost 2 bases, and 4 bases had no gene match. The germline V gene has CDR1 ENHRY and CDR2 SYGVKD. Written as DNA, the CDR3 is TGTGCCATCAGTGAGCAAGGACAGGGAAACACCGGGGAGCTGTTTTTT. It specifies CAISEQGQGNTGELFF.

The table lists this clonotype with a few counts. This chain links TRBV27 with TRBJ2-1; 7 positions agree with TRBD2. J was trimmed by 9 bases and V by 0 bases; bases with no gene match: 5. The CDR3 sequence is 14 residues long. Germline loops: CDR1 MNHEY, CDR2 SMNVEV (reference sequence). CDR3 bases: TGTGCCAGCAGTTTATCGGGGGGGACCGGTGAGCAGTTCTTC. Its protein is CASSLSGGTGEQFF.

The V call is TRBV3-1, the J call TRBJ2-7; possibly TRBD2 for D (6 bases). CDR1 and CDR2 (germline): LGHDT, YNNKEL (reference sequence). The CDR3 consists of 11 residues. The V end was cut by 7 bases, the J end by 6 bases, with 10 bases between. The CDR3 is CASTSGGEQYF. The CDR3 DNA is TGTGCCAGCACCTCCGGGGGCGAGCAGTACTTC.

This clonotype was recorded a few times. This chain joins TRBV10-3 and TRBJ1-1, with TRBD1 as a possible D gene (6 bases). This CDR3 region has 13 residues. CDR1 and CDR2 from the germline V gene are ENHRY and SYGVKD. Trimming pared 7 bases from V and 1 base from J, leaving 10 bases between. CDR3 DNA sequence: TGTGCCATCACCAGGGGCCCGAACACTGAAGCTTTCTTT. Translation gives CAITRGPNTEAFF.

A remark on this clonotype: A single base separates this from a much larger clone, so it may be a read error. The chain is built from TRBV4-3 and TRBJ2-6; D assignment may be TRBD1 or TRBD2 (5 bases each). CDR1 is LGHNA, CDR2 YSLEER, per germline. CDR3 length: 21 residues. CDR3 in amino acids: CASSQDTVGATPFPGADVLTF. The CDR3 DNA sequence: TGCGCCAGCAGCCAAGACACGGTAGGAGCCACCCCCTTCCCCGGGGCCGACGTCCTGACTTTC.

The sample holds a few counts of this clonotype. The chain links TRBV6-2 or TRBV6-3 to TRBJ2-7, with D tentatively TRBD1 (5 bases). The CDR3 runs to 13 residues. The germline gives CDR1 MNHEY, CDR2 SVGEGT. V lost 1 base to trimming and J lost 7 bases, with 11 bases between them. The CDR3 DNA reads TGTGCCAGCAGTTACTGGGGCCACGGAGAGCAGTACTTC. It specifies CASSYWGHGEQYF.

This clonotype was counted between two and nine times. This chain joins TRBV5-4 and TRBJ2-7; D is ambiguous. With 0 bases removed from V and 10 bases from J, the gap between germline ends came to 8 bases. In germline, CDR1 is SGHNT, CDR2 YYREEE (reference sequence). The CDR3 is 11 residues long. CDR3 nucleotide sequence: TGTGCCAGCAGCTTGGTCGAGCGACAGTACTTC. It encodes CASSLVERQYF.

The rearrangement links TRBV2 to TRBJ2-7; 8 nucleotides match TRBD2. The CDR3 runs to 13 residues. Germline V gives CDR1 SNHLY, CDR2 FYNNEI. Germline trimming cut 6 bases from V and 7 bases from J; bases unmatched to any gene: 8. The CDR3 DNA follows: TGTGCCAGCAGACGGGAGGGGACGCGGGAGCAGTACTTC. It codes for CASRREGTREQYF. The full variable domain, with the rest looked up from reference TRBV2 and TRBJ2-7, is EPEVTQTPSHQVTQMGQEVILRCVPISNHLYFYWYRQILGQKVEFLVSFYNNEISEKSEIFDDQFSVERPDGSNFTLKIRSTKLEDSAMYFCASRREGTREQYFGPGTRLTVT.

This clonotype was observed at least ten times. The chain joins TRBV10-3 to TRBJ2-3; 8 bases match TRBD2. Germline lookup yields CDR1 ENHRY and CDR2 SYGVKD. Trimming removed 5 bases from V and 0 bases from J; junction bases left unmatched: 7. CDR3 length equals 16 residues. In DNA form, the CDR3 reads TGTGCCATCAGTCCGCGCGGGGGGCCAAGCACAGATACGCAGTATTTT. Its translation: CAISPRGGPSTDTQYF.

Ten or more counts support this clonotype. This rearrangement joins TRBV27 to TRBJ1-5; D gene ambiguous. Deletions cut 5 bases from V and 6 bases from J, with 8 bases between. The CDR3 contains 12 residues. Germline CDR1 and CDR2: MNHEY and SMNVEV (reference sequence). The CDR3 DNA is TGTGCCAGCAGTCCCGCGGGTCAGCCCCAGCATTTT. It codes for CASSPAGQPQHF.

In DNA form, the CDR3 reads TGTGCCAGCAGCTTGGGGGCATCGAAAACGGAAGCTTTCTTT. As protein: CASSLGASKTEAFF. V and J are TRBV5-6 and TRBJ1-1, with D hard to call. V lost 0 bases and J lost 8, with 14 bases in between. The CDR3 runs to 14 residues. Germline-derived CDR1 and CDR2 are SGHDT and YYEEEE.

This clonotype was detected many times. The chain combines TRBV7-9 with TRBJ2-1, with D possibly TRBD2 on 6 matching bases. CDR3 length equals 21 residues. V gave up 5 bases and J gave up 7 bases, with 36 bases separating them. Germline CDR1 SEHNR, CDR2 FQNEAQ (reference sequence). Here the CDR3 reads CASSVTNYGGGFLGGLNEQFF. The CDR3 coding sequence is TGTGCCAGCAGCGTAACAAACTACGGCGGAGGGTTTTTGGGTGGATTGAATGAGCAGTTCTTC.

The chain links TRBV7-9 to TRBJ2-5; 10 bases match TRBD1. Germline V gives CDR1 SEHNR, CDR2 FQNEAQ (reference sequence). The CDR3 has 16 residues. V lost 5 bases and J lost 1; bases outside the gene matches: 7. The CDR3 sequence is CASSAGDRGLQETQYF. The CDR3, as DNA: TGTGCCAGCAGCGCGGGGGACAGGGGTCTCCAAGAGACCCAGTACTTC.

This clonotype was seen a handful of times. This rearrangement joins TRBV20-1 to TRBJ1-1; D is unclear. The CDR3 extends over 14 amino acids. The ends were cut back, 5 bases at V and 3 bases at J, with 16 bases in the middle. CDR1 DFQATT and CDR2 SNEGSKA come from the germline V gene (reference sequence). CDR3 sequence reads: CSASDPVADTEAFF. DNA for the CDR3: TGCAGTGCTTCCGACCCCGTCGCGGACACTGAAGCTTTCTTT.

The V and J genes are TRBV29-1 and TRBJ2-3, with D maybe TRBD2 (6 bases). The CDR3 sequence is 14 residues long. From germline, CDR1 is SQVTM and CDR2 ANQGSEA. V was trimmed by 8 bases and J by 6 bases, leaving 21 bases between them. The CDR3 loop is CSLGGSTVSDTQYF. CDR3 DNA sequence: TGCAGCCTTGGGGGGTCAACAGTTTCGGATACGCAGTATTTT.

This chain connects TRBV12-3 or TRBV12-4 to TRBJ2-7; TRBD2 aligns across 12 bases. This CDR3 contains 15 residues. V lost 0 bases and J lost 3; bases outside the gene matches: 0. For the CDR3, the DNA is TGTGCCAGCAGTTTAGCGGGACTAGCGGGCTACGAGCAGTACTTC. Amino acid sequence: CASSLAGLAGYEQYF.

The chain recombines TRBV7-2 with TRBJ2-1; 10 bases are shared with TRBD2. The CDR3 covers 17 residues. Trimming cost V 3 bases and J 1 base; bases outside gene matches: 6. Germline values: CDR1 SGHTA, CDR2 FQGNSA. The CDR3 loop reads CASSFPSGGTSYNEQFF. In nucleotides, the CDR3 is TGTGCCAGCAGCTTTCCTAGCGGGGGAACTTCCTACAATGAGCAGTTCTTC.

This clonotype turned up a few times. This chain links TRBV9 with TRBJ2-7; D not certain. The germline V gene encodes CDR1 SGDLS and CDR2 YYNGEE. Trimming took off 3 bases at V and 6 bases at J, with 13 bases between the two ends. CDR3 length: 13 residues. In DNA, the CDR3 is TGTGCCAGCAGCGGCCCCGGTTCCCCCGAGCAGTACTTC. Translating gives CASSGPGSPEQYF.

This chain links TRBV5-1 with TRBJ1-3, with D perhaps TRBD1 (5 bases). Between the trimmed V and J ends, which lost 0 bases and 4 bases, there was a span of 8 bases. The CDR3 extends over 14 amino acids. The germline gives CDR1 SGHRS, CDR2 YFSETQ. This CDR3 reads CASSLDGGGNTIYF. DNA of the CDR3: TGCGCCAGCAGCTTGGACGGGGGAGGAAACACCATATATTTT. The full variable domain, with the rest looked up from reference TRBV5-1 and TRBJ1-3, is KAGVTQTPRYLIKTRGQQVTLSCSPISGHRSVSWYQQTPGQGLQFLFEYFSETQRNKGNFPGRFSGRQFSNSRSEMNVSTLELGDSALYLCASSLDGGGNTIYFGEGSWLTVV.

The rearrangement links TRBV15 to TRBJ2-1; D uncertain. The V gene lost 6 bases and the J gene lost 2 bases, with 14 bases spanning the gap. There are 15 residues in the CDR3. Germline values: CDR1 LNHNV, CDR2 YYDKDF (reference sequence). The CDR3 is CATRFGQEAYNEQFF. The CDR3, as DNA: TGTGCCACCAGATTTGGCCAGGAAGCCTACAATGAGCAGTTCTTC.